The rows below give T cell receptor beta chains drawn from one sample of a study of response to subunit inactivated influenza vaccine. MiXCR was run by TCRdb on the RT-PCR reads, yielding one entry per CDR3 protein. The table records some 480,000 distinct CDR3 sequences, approximately 10% of them present only once. The sample was PBMCs from blood, taken about 40 days after vaccination. The receptor set was obtained from a man aged 50-59 years who received an inactivated influenza vaccine. Each CDR3 is given with its conserved first and last residue. The order of the fields is J gene, V gene, clone size, D gene, CDR3 DNA, CDR3 protein. The D gene is left open where the match is weak. Size values are once, few and many counts, or a class for expanded clones, and some rows have none.

TRBJ2-7	TRBV20-1	-	TRBD1	TGCAGTGCTAGCGGACAGGGTGTTTTGAGGGAGCAGTACTTC	CSASGQGVLREQYF
TRBJ2-7	TRBV6-5	-	TRBD1	TGTGCCAGCAGTTACCCGGGACAGGGGGACTACGAGCAGTACTTC	CASSYPGQGDYEQYF
TRBJ1-1	TRBV3-1	few	-	TGTGCCAGCAGCCGACCGGGACGAGAAGCTTTCTTT	CASSRPGREAFF
TRBJ1-3	TRBV20-1	-	-	TGCAGTGCTCTCCGGACGTCTGGAAACACCATATATTTT	CSALRTSGNTIYF
TRBJ2-1	TRBV4-3	-	TRBD2	TGCGCCAGCAGCCATCCGGGACTAGCGTTTGGGACGGATGAGCAGTTCTTC	CASSHPGLAFGTDEQFF
TRBJ1-6	TRBV6-5	many	-	TGTGCCAGCAGTTACTCGACGAATTCACCCCTCCACTTT	CASSYSTNSPLHF
TRBJ1-4	TRBV4-1	many	-	TGCGCCAGCAGCCAAGGAGGACATCTGTTTTTT	CASSQGGHLFF
TRBJ2-7	TRBV7-9	few	-	TGTGCCACCGTCGGCAGATCAACCACCTACGAGCAGTACTTC	CATVGRSTTYEQYF
TRBJ1-4	TRBV20-1	few	-	TGCAGTGCTAGAGGGGAAGTCGGCGAAAAACTGTTTTTT	CSARGEVGEKLFF
TRBJ2-5	TRBV3-1	few	TRBD2	TGTGCCAGCAGCCAATATCGTCCGACTAGCGGGGGGGCTCTTAAAGAGACCCAGTACTTC	CASSQYRPTSGGALKETQYF
TRBJ2-7	TRBV12-3/TRBV12-4	few	-	TGTGCCAGCAGCCCAGGGGACCTCGAGCAGTACTTC	CASSPGDLEQYF
TRBJ2-1	TRBV10-3	-	TRBD2	TGTGCCATCAGTGACTTAGGACTAGCGGGTATTTACAATGAGCAGTTCTTC	CAISDLGLAGIYNEQFF
TRBJ2-3	TRBV7-2	many	-	TGTGCCAGCAGCTTACATGGCGCTAGACCCGGGGATACGCAGTATTTT	CASSLHGARPGDTQYF
TRBJ2-6	TRBV20-1	-	TRBD2	TGCAGTGCTAGCCCAACGGGGGGACCCTACAGCTCTGGGGCCAACGTCCTGACTTTC	CSASPTGGPYSSGANVLTF
TRBJ1-3	TRBV7-2	few	TRBD1	TGTGCCAGCAGCCGGGACAGGGAGGGAAACACCATATATTTT	CASSRDREGNTIYF
TRBJ1-2	TRBV20-1	few	-	TGCAGTGCTAGAGACTATGGCTACACCTTC	CSARDYGYTF
TRBJ2-1	TRBV7-2	many	-	TGTGCCAGCAGTTCGAGACCACCCGGGTCCTACAATGAGCAGTTCTTC	CASSSRPPGSYNEQFF
TRBJ2-1	TRBV29-1	-	TRBD1	TGCAGCGTAGTCCGACAGGGGGCGAAGCAGTTCTTC	CSVVRQGAKQFF
TRBJ2-7	TRBV7-4	-	-	TGTGCCAGCAGCTTACTTACAGCCCCCTACGAGCAGTACTTC	CASSLLTAPYEQYF
TRBJ1-1	TRBV24-1	many	TRBD1	TGTGCCACCTCCCGGGGGGGGACAGGGGTCATGAACACTGAAGCTTTCTTT	CATSRGGTGVMNTEAFF
TRBJ2-2	TRBV20-1	few	-	TGCAGTGCTAGAGGTCGGGGGCTCGTCACCGGGGAGCTGTTTTTT	CSARGRGLVTGELFF
TRBJ2-1	TRBV24-1	few	TRBD2	TGTGCCACCAGTGATTTAAGGACTAGCACTAATGAGCAGTTCTTC	CATSDLRTSTNEQFF
TRBJ2-3	TRBV28	-	TRBD2	TGTCCCAAGCCCCGACCTCCCGGGACTAGCTCCCCCGATACGCAGTATTTT	CPKPRPPGTSSPDTQYF
TRBJ1-1	TRBV5-1	many	TRBD1	TGCGCCAGCAGCTACGGGACAGGGATGACTGAAGCTTTCTTT	CASSYGTGMTEAFF
TRBJ2-1	TRBV4-3	many	-	TGCGCCAGCAGCCGCCACGCCCGCATAAAGAAATACAATGAGCAGTTCTTC	CASSRHARIKKYNEQFF